This TCR beta chain appears in the sequencing data of a study of siplizumab effects on memory and regulatory T cells. General study findings and limits: Alloreactive clones mapping to unstimulated subsets formed only a minor fraction. The alloresponse seemed to draw substantially on naive T cells, which appeared more diverse than memory cells.

On this clone itself: Its specificity is not known.

Using immunoSEQ multiplex PCR, the repertoire was profiled, and TCRdb retains in-frame clones only, with some absent. This sample carries about 97,000 clones, over 90% of them seen once, and the ten largest clones take 12%. CDR3 size: 15 residues. V lost 6 bases to trimming and J lost 0 bases; unmatched junction nucleotides: 5. CDR1 MDHEN and CDR2 SYDVKM come from the germline V gene. The sequence derives from a human donor in good health. This chain uses TRBV28 with TRBJ2-1; 7 nucleotides line up with TRBD1. Source material: non-Treg CD4+ T cells sorted from blood. The CDR3 sequence is CASRRTGASYNEQFF. CDR3 DNA: TGTGCCAGCAGGAGGACAGGCGCCTCCTACAATGAGCAGTTCTTC.